One and the same sample provided the 19 T cell receptor beta chains below, sequenced in a study of Ad26.COV2.S vaccination and SARS-CoV-2 variants. The treatment denotes: around 19 received Ad26.COV2.S at low or high dose, single or two shots; roughly five received placebo; per-sample allocation not given. Collection of the samples took place on day 63 after the first injection of vaccine or placebo. The protocol was immunoSEQ multiplex PCR, while the TCRdb copy is restricted to in-frame clones and leaves out a portion. The repertoire has around 340,000 clones, around 88% of them found once; the top ten carry approximately 4.5%. The sample consisted of peripheral blood, taken in a trial of Ad26.COV2.S vaccine versus placebo. Receptors originate from a person aged 18 to 65 who received the Ad26.COV2.S COVID-19 vaccine or a placebo.

This clone was seen once. V is TRBV6-6 and J is TRBJ2-6, with a tentative D call TRBD2 (6 bases). The CDR3 extends over 16 amino acids. Germline V gene data show CDR1 as MNHNY and CDR2 as SVGAGI (reference sequence). Trimming pared 5 bases from V and 1 base from J, leaving 12 bases between. The CDR3 DNA is TGTGCCAGCAGTCCGAGTCGGGGGTCTGGGGCCAACGTCCTGACTTTC. This sequence encodes CASSPSRGSGANVLTF.

This clone came up once. This chain joins TRBV4-1 and TRBJ1-5; D is unclear. V lost 1 base, J lost 4 bases, and 5 bases lay in between. Germline assignment: CDR1 MGHRA and CDR2 YSYEKL. The CDR3 extends over 13 amino acids. The CDR3 reads CASSQAGNQPQHF. The CDR3 DNA reads TGCGCCAGCAGCCAAGCCGGTAATCAGCCCCAGCATTTT.

This chain connects TRBV4-1 to TRBJ1-5; a possible D gene is TRBD1 (5 bases). V lost 4 bases, J lost 0 bases, and 16 bases lay in between. The CDR3 sequence is 17 residues long. Germline V gene sequence: CDR1 MGHRA, CDR2 YSYEKL. The CDR3 here is CASSRDGRAYSNQPQHF. DNA for the CDR3: TGCGCCAGCAGCCGGGACGGACGGGCCTATAGCAATCAGCCCCAGCATTTT.

The chain is built from TRBV27 and TRBJ1-1; D not resolved. Germline values: CDR1 MNHEY, CDR2 SMNVEV (reference sequence). This CDR3 spans 14 amino acids. V dropped 6 bases and J dropped 3 bases, with 14 bases sitting between them. This CDR3 reads CASSMRAGYTEAFF. The CDR3 DNA follows: TGTGCCAGCAGCATGCGTGCAGGTTACACTGAAGCTTTCTTT.

V usage is TRBV7-9 and J usage is TRBJ2-5; a weak D match, TRBD1 (6 bases). The germline V and J ends were trimmed by 1 base and 5 bases, with 11 bases remaining between them. This CDR3 contains 14 residues. Germline CDR1 and CDR2: SEHNR and FQNEAQ (reference sequence). CDR3 nucleotide sequence: TGTGCCAGCAGCTTAGAGGGGGACGGGGAGACCCAGTACTTC. This encodes CASSLEGDGETQYF.

Turning to this clone: The sample holds other DNA sequences that translate to the same CDR3. This chain uses TRBV6-5 with TRBJ1-2, with 8 bases fitting TRBD1. The germline gives CDR1 MNHEY, CDR2 SVGAGI. CDR3 length equals 15 residues. The junction had 7 bases not matched to a gene; V was cut back by 6 bases and J by 1 base. The CDR3 bases are TGTGCCAGCAGCCCCGGGACAGGAGTTAACTATGGCTACACCTTC. As protein: CASSPGTGVNYGYTF.

The V and J genes are TRBV9 and TRBJ2-3, with no clear D. Per germline, CDR1 SGDLS and CDR2 YYNGEE. V was shortened by 4 bases and J by 4 bases, with 13 bases between the two germline ends. This CDR3 region has 14 residues. CDR3 sequence reads: CASSRAKESDTQYF. The CDR3 coding sequence is TGTGCCAGCAGCCGGGCCAAGGAATCAGATACGCAGTATTTT. The complete variable domain, with remaining parts taken from reference TRBV9 and TRBJ2-3, reads DSGVTQTPKHLITATGQRVTLRCSPRSGDLSVYWYQQSLDQGLQFLIQYYNGEERAKGNILERFSAQQFPDLHSELNLSSLELGDSALYFCASSRAKESDTQYFGPGTRLTVL.

The rearrangement links TRBV7-6 to TRBJ2-3, with 7 bases identical to TRBD2. Germline CDR1 SGHVS, CDR2 FNYEAQ. Trimming removed 5 bases from V and 9 bases from J; junction bases left unmatched: 14. CDR3 length equals 15 residues. CDR3 bases: TGTGCCAGCAGCCGCAACGGACTAGAAGTATCGACGCAGTATTTT. The encoded protein is CASSRNGLEVSTQYF.

The CDR3 DNA follows: TGTGCCAGCAGGGACCCGGGACAGGGGGCGGAGCAGTACTTC. This sequence encodes CASRDPGQGAEQYF. This chain joins TRBV11-2 and TRBJ2-7, with 12 nucleotides matching TRBD1. Per the germline V gene, CDR1 is SGHAT and CDR2 is FQNNGV. The V and J ends lost 6 bases and 7 bases, in that order; junction bases with no gene match: 7. This CDR3 region has 14 residues.

V and J are TRBV27 and TRBJ1-5, with TRBD1 identical over 8 bases. The CDR3 loop spans 17 amino acids. Germline assignment: CDR1 MNHEY and CDR2 SMNVEV (reference sequence). The ends lost 4 bases at V and 0 bases at J; junction bases unmatched: 8. DNA of the CDR3: TGTGCCAGCAGTTCGGGACAGGAGATTTATAGCAATCAGCCCCAGCATTTT. This gives the protein CASSSGQEIYSNQPQHF.

This chain joins TRBV10-3 and TRBJ2-3; TRBD1 matches at 9 bases. The CDR3 runs 15 residues. Germline trimming cut 6 bases from V and 4 bases from J; bases unmatched to any gene: 8. Germline-derived CDR1 and CDR2 are ENHRY and SYGVKD. CDR3 in DNA: TGTGCCATCAGCGCGGACAGGGGAGGAGCAGATACGCAGTATTTT. It translates to CAISADRGGADTQYF.

This chain joins TRBV5-6 and TRBJ2-7; TRBD1 matches 7 bases. The germline CDR1 and CDR2 sequences are SGHDT and YYEEEE. The V and J ends lost 4 bases and 3 bases, in that order; junction bases with no gene match: 4. The CDR3 has 13 residues. The CDR3 nucleotides are TGTGCCAGCAGCGTAAACAGGGGCTACGAGCAGTACTTC. Residues: CASSVNRGYEQYF.

The V call is TRBV15, the J call TRBJ2-1; 7 bases map to TRBD1. V shed 5 bases, J shed 4 bases, and the junction held 8 bases outside the gene matches. This CDR3 region has 15 residues. Germline CDR1 LNHNV, CDR2 YYDKDF (reference sequence). CDR3: CATSGLGQEYNEQFF. In nucleotides, the CDR3 is TGTGCCACCAGCGGACTTGGACAGGAATACAATGAGCAGTTCTTC.

The chain couples TRBV27 to TRBJ1-2; D might be TRBD1 (5 bases). The CDR3 length is 13 residues. The ends were cut back, 2 bases at V and 4 bases at J, with 8 bases in the middle. Per the germline V gene, CDR1 is MNHEY and CDR2 is SMNVEV (reference sequence). The CDR3 nucleotides are TGTGCCAGCAGTTTACAGGGTGGCTATGGCTACACCTTC. It specifies CASSLQGGYGYTF.

Turning to this clone: The DNA is omitted, as the CDR3 cannot be located on it reliably, and the CDR3 follows TCRdb's listing. This chain links TRBV12-5 with TRBJ2-3; the table's D call, TRBD2, was not checked against the DNA. The CDR3 totals 15 residues, both ends included. In germline, CDR1 is LGHNT, CDR2 FRNRAP. CDR3 protein: CASGLGTGGTDTQYF.

The chain employs TRBV7-9 and TRBJ2-3, with D possibly being TRBD1 or TRBD2 (5 bases each). There are 12 residues in the CDR3. Trimming took off 4 bases at V and 8 bases at J, with 10 bases between the two ends. In germline, CDR1 is SEHNR, CDR2 FQNEAQ (reference sequence). CDR3 region: CASSSDSGTQYF. The CDR3 region has the DNA TGTGCCAGCAGCTCTGACAGCGGTACGCAGTATTTT.

This chain uses TRBV14 with TRBJ2-7; D could derive from TRBD1 or TRBD2 (5 bases each). The CDR3 consists of 16 residues. Germline-derived CDR1 and CDR2 are SGHDN and FVKESK. Trimming took off 8 bases at V and 0 bases at J, with 20 bases between the two ends. CDR3 sequence: CASSRRGPGSSYEQYF. The CDR3 DNA sequence: TGTGCCAGCTCAAGAAGGGGCCCAGGGAGCTCCTACGAGCAGTACTTC. The full variable domain, its missing parts supplied by reference TRBV14 and TRBJ2-7, is EAGVTQFPSHSVIEKGQTVTLRCDPISGHDNLYWYRRVMGKEIKFLLHFVKESKQDESGMPNNRFLAERTGGTYSTLKVQPAELEDSGVYFCASSRRGPGSSYEQYFGPGTRLTVT.

The chain joins TRBV7-8 to TRBJ2-7; 9 bases agree with TRBD2. After removal of 5 bases from V and 2 bases from J, the junction contained 7 bases not matched to a gene. This CDR3 comprises 15 residues. Germline V gene data show CDR1 as SGHVS and CDR2 as FQNEAQ. The CDR3 protein is CASSPKRGAAYEQYF. Here the CDR3 DNA reads TGTGCCAGCAGCCCTAAGCGGGGGGCTGCCTACGAGCAGTACTTC.

The chain carries TRBV7-2 and TRBJ2-1; D might be TRBD2 (5 bases). The CDR3 sequence is 13 residues long. Germline CDR1 and CDR2: SGHTA and FQGNSA. V was trimmed by 5 bases and J by 6 bases, leaving 11 bases between them. This CDR3 is CASSLDYGNEQFF. CDR3 in DNA: TGTGCCAGCAGCCTAGACTACGGCAATGAGCAGTTCTTC.